What follows are 2 T cell receptor beta chains derived from one specimen sequenced in a study of CD8+ T cells in alopecia areata. It was cDNA, reverse transcribed from extracted RNA, that served as the sequencing template. Here immunoSEQ multiplex PCR was the method, and the copy in TCRdb shows in-frame clones only, minus some. This table holds 110,000 to 150,000 clones, less than 65% found once. Material for sequencing was CD8+ T cells sorted from blood. These receptors all come from a human donor in good health.

The gene calls are TRBV29-1 and TRBJ1-1; 7 nucleotides agree with TRBD1. V was pared by 7 bases and J by 3 bases, with 2 bases of the junction left unmatched. The CDR3 runs to 11 residues. CDR1 SQVTM and CDR2 ANQGSEA come from the germline V gene. CDR3 sequence (DNA): TGCAGCGGTGACAGGGACACTGAAGCTTTCTTT. This encodes CSGDRDTEAFF.

J is TRBJ2-3 and V is TRBV27; TRBD1 agrees at 8 bases. With 6 bases clipped from V and 4 bases from J, the junction kept 6 bases outside the gene matches. CDR1 MNHEY and CDR2 SMNVEV come from the germline V gene (reference sequence). The length of the CDR3 is 14 residues. The CDR3 reads CASRDRVGSDTQYF. The CDR3 DNA follows: TGTGCCAGCAGGGACAGGGTAGGATCAGATACGCAGTATTTT.